This TCR beta chain was profiled in a study of early T cells in non-severe SARS-CoV-2 infection. Across the study: Bulk RNA taken from unsorted whole blood was sequenced, leaving chains unpaired.

Attachment of unique molecular identifiers to individual cDNA molecules was performed. One entry per CDR3 protein, called by TCRdb with MiXCR from the 5' RACE reads. The repertoire has 98,000 or so distinct CDR3 sequences, roughly 9.6% of them found once; the top ten carry about 5%. General study results and limits: Comparison of clonotypes with VDJdb favored anti-spike CD8 responses while missing private and CD4 specificities.

The ends were cut back, 6 bases at V and 8 bases at J, with 16 bases in the middle. The germline CDR1 and CDR2 sequences are MNHEY and SMNVEV (reference sequence). The CDR3 consists of 14 residues. This clonotype has ten or more counts. Its matching antigen is unknown. The V and J genes are TRBV27 and TRBJ1-4; a weak D match, TRBD1 (5 bases). The specimen was whole blood. The sequence was collected from an adult who was a healthcare worker with PCR-confirmed SARS-CoV-2 infection or an uninfected control (not recorded which). The CDR3: CASRRGTVREKLFF. The CDR3 region has the DNA TGTGCCAGCAGGAGGGGTACGGTTAGGGAAAAACTGTTTTTT.